The 21 T cell receptor beta chains listed next were all sequenced from one sample in a study of read filtering for tumor transcriptome and immune sequencing. Molecular barcoded adaptors covering alpha/delta and beta/gamma chains were used on 400 ng RNA. A single record per CDR3 protein comes from TCRdb applying MiXCR to the reads. The data show about 24,000 distinct CDR3 sequences, with about 20% seen just once and around 52% held by the top ten. The sequencing input was a population of CD138-negative cells sorted from bone marrow. The receptors originated from a donor at least 40 years old with multiple myeloma.

Turning to this clonotype: A much larger clone sits a single nucleotide away, making a read error possible. The chain employs TRBV7-6 and TRBJ2-1, with TRBD2 matching 7 bases. Trimming took 2 bases from V and 7 from J; bases not matched to a gene: 2. This CDR3 is 13 amino acids long. The germline V gene encodes CDR1 SGHVS and CDR2 FNYEAQ. CDR3 residues: CASSLNGRNEQFF. As DNA, the CDR3 is TGTGCCAGCAGCTTAAACGGGAGGAATGAGCAGTTCTTC.

Turning to this clonotype: A much larger clone lies one base from this, so it may be a read error. J is TRBJ2-2 and V is TRBV20-1, with D perhaps assigned TRBD1 or TRBD2 (6 bases each). Germline V lookup: CDR1 DFQATT, CDR2 SNEGSKA (reference sequence). The CDR3 is 12 residues long. DNA of the CDR3: TGCAGTGTTACAGGGTTCACCGGGGGGCTGTTTTTT. Its translation: CSVTGFTGGLFF.

At least ten counts were recorded for this clonotype. The chain recombines TRBV9 with TRBJ2-1; D remains ambiguous. Germline V gives CDR1 SGDLS, CDR2 YYNGEE. The CDR3 totals 15 residues. Trimming removed 3 bases from V and 1 base from J, with 11 bases in between. CDR3 DNA: TGTGCCAGCAGCGCGCAACCGACTTCCTACAATGAGCAGTTCTTC. Amino acid sequence: CASSAQPTSYNEQFF.

Turning to this clonotype: Just one base apart from a much larger clone, this may be a read error. The chain employs TRBV5-5 and TRBJ1-5; D ambiguous. This CDR3 region has 16 residues. Germline CDR1 SGHKS, CDR2 YYEKEE (reference sequence). V was shortened by 4 bases and J by 3 bases, with 17 bases between the two germline ends. CDR3 nucleotides: TGTGCCAGCAGCACGAACAGTTCCTTAATCAATCAGCCCCAGCATTTT. This gives the protein CASSTNSSLINQPQHF.

This clonotype appeared many times. The chain joins TRBV20-1 to TRBJ1-5, with D unclear. V lost 3 bases to trimming and J lost 7 bases, with 10 bases between them. This CDR3 comprises 12 residues. In germline, CDR1 is DFQATT, CDR2 SNEGSKA (reference sequence). The CDR3 reads CSASSYSQPQHF. In nucleotides, the CDR3 is TGCAGTGCTAGTTCCTATTCGCAGCCCCAGCATTTT.

As for this clonotype: A much larger clone sits a single nucleotide away, making a read error possible. This rearrangement joins TRBV7-2 to TRBJ2-7; D is unclear. V lost 5 bases and J lost 3, with 11 bases in between. In germline, CDR1 is SGHTA, CDR2 FQGNSA. This CDR3 is built from 13 residues. CDR3 DNA: TGTACCAGCAGCCCCCGGGTTGGCTACGAGCAGTACTTC. Amino acid sequence: CTSSPRVGYEQYF.

In its sample, this clonotype was seen many times. This chain connects TRBV7-9 to TRBJ2-7, with 8 nucleotides matching TRBD1. There are 14 residues in the CDR3. Per the germline V gene, CDR1 is SEHNR and CDR2 is FQNEAQ (reference sequence). The ends lost 5 bases at V and 1 base at J; junction bases unmatched: 4. The CDR3 is CASSPRQGSYEQYF. The CDR3 DNA is TGTGCCAGCAGCCCTCGACAGGGGTCCTACGAGCAGTACTTC.

The chain employs TRBV7-6 and TRBJ2-5; 12 bases align to TRBD2. The CDR3 is made up of 17 amino acids. Trimming removed 1 base from V and 5 bases from J; junction bases left unmatched: 8. Germline values: CDR1 SGHVS, CDR2 FNYEAQ. This CDR3 reads CASSLVLAGGPGETQYF. The DNA for the CDR3 is TGTGCCAGCAGCTTAGTACTAGCGGGGGGACCGGGGGAGACCCAGTACTTC. Looking up the rest from reference TRBV7-6 and TRBJ2-5 gives the full variable domain: GAGVSQSPRYKVTKRGQDVALRCDPISGHVSLYWYRQALGQGPEFLTYFNYEAQQDKSGLPNDRFSAERPEGSISTLTIQRTEQRDSAMYRCASSLVLAGGPGETQYFGPGTRLLVL.

Details on this clonotype: Compared with germline, one end of the junction differs, possibly owing to a read error. V and J are TRBV28 and TRBJ2-7, with 10 bases fitting TRBD1. Looked up from germline, CDR1 is MDHEN and CDR2 is SYDVKM. The CDR3 runs 15 residues. The CDR3 DNA sequence: TGTGCTAGCAGTATTCAGGGACAGGGGCTCTACGAGCAGTACTTC. Translation gives CASSIQGQGLYEQYF.

This clonotype turned up a few times. Compared with germline, one end of the junction differs, possibly owing to a read error. This chain joins TRBV7-7 and TRBJ2-3; 15 positions match TRBD2. Germline loops: CDR1 SSHAT, CDR2 FNYEAQ (reference sequence). The CDR3 length is 17 residues. The CDR3 reads CASSSGLAGGLADTQYF. The CDR3 region has the DNA TGTGCTAGCAGCTCAGGACTAGCGGGGGGGCTGGCAGATACGCAGTATTTT.

Comment on this clonotype: This could be a read error, since a much larger clone is one nucleotide away. V is TRBV7-2 and J is TRBJ1-1, with TRBD1 identical over 7 bases. This CDR3 contains 12 residues. Germline CDR1 reads SGHTA; CDR2 reads FQGNSA. After removal of 4 bases from V and 7 bases from J, the junction contained 3 bases not matched to a gene. The CDR3 reads CASSYQGDEAFF. The DNA of the CDR3 is TGTGCCAGCAGCTACCAGGGGGATGAAGCTTTCTTT. Combining the CDR3 with reference TRBV7-2 and TRBJ1-1 gives the whole variable domain GAGVSQSPSNKVTEKGKDVELRCDPISGHTALYWYRQSLGQGLEFLIYFQGNSAPDKSGLPSDRFSAERTGGSVSTLTIQRTQQEDSAVYLCASSYQGDEAFFGQGTRLTVV.

About this clonotype itself: A clone one base away is much larger, so this may be a read error. CDR3 residues: CASSGVGRLYEQYF. The DNA for the CDR3 is TGTGCCAGCAGTGGAGTCGGGAGACTCTACGAGCAGTACTTC. The chain links TRBV2 to TRBJ2-7, with a weak D call TRBD2 (6 bases). The V gene's germline CDR1 is SNHLY and CDR2 FYNNEI. CDR3 size: 14 residues. V lost 4 bases to trimming and J lost 3 bases, with 13 bases between them.

This clonotype was seen many times. This sequence joins TRBV10-3 and TRBJ2-3; D is uncertain. The V end was cut by 5 bases, the J end by 6 bases, with 9 bases between. In germline, CDR1 is ENHRY, CDR2 SYGVKD. CDR3 length: 12 residues. DNA of the CDR3: TGTGCCATCAGTTTGAATGGGGATACGCAGTATTTT. Translating gives CAISLNGDTQYF.

The table lists this clonotype with many counts. V is TRBV18 and J is TRBJ1-5, with D unresolved. Trimming shortened V by 1 base and J by 3 bases, and 7 bases separated the two germline ends. The CDR3 consists of 14 residues. The germline V gene has CDR1 KGHSH and CDR2 LQKENI. The CDR3 DNA follows: TGTGCCAGCTCACCACAGGTCACCAATCAGCCCCAGCATTTT. This gives the protein CASSPQVTNQPQHF.

Ten or more counts support this clonotype. The chain uses TRBV5-1 and TRBJ2-6; possible D gene TRBD2, 5 bases. The CDR3 runs to 14 residues. Per the germline V gene, CDR1 is SGHRS and CDR2 is YFSETQ. V lost 4 bases and J lost 0, with 5 bases in between. CDR3 residues: CASSRDSGANVLTF. In nucleotides, the CDR3 is TGCGCCAGCAGCCGGGACTCTGGGGCCAACGTCCTGACTTTC.

V gene TRBV6-2 or TRBV6-3 combines with J gene TRBJ2-2; tentative D call: TRBD2 (6 bases). CDR1 MNHEY and CDR2 SVGEGT come from the germline V gene. V lost 2 bases and J 0 bases, leaving 13 bases between the germline ends. The CDR3 contains 17 residues. CDR3: CASSYQEGLTNTGELFF. CDR3 DNA: TGTGCCAGCAGTTACCAAGAGGGACTCACGAACACCGGGGAGCTGTTTTTT.

Many counts were recorded for this clonotype. J is TRBJ2-3 and V is TRBV6-6; D unclear. The CDR3 contains 13 residues. V was shortened by 5 bases and J by 4 bases, with 10 bases between the two germline ends. From germline, CDR1 is MNHNY and CDR2 SVGAGI (reference sequence). The CDR3 DNA follows: TGTGCCAGCAGTACAGCCCGAGCAGATACGCAGTATTTT. It codes for CASSTARADTQYF.

In its sample, this clonotype was seen many times. The V and J genes are TRBV11-2 and TRBJ2-7; 9 nucleotides match TRBD1. V was pared by 5 bases and J by 1 base, with 6 bases of the junction left unmatched. This CDR3 has 15 residues. The germline V gene has CDR1 SGHAT and CDR2 FQNNGV. CDR3 residues: CASSRGTGTSYEQYF. The CDR3 bases are TGTGCCAGCAGCCGAGGGACAGGGACTTCCTACGAGCAGTACTTC. Drawing the rest from reference TRBV11-2 and TRBJ2-7, the complete variable domain is EAGVAQSPRYKIIEKRQSVAFWCNPISGHATLYWYQQILGQGPKLLIQFQNNGVVDDSQLPKDRFSAERLKGVDSTLKIQPAKLEDSAVYLCASSRGTGTSYEQYFGPGTRLTVT.

This clonotype was found many times. The CDR3 region is CATSGQQGTEAFF. The CDR3 region has the DNA TGTGCCACTTCAGGACAGCAGGGCACTGAAGCTTTCTTT. This chain joins TRBV6-5 and TRBJ1-1, with D perhaps matching TRBD1 (6 bases). CDR3 size: 13 residues. Trimming pared 10 bases from V and 4 bases from J, leaving 16 bases between. Germline-derived CDR1 and CDR2 are MNHEY and SVGAGI.

In its sample, this clonotype was seen many times. The rearrangement joins TRBV28 to TRBJ2-3; the match to TRBD1 covers 9 bases. V shed 9 bases, J shed 5 bases, and the junction held 15 bases outside the gene matches. Germline V gene lookup returns CDR1 MDHEN and CDR2 SYDVKM. This CDR3 is 16 amino acids long. The CDR3 coding sequence is TGTGCCAGTAAAAATACCGGGACAGGGATGGGAGATACGCAGTATTTT. As protein: CASKNTGTGMGDTQYF.

The table lists this clonotype with a few counts. The CDR3 end shows no conserved phenylalanine or tryptophan, and so a read error is likely. V usage is TRBV2 and J usage is TRBJ2-3; no reliable D call. CDR3 length: 10 amino acids. Germline loops: CDR1 SNHLY, CDR2 FYNNEI. V dropped 6 bases and J dropped 11 bases, with 9 bases sitting between them. CDR3 sequence: CASRGPGQYL. CDR3 in DNA: TGTGCCAGCAGGGGTCCCGGGCAGTATCTT.